This is a list of T cell receptor beta chains from one sample in a study of Ad26.COV2.S vaccination and SARS-CoV-2 variants. The table came from immunoSEQ multiplex PCR; TCRdb's copy has only in-frame clones and leaves some out. The profile shows 300,000 to 400,000 clones, around 89% of them singletons. This specimen was peripheral blood, taken in a trial of Ad26.COV2.S vaccine versus placebo. These receptors were obtained from a person aged 18 to 59 who received the Ad26.COV2.S COVID-19 vaccine or a placebo. CDR3s include the opening cysteine and the closing phenylalanine or tryptophan. Fields, in order: D gene, J gene, clone size, V gene, CDR3 protein, CDR3 DNA. The D gene is left open where the match is weak. Clone size is shown for a subset of rows, as once, few, many or a class of expanded clone.

D gene: NA
J gene: TRBJ2-7
clone size: NA
V gene: TRBV5-4
CDR3 protein: CASSLGSSGHSYEQYF
CDR3 DNA: TGTGCCAGCAGCTTGGGGTCTTCAGGGCACTCCTACGAGCAGTACTTC

D gene: NA
J gene: TRBJ2-7
clone size: NA
V gene: TRBV18
CDR3 protein: CASSPTERSYEQYF
CDR3 DNA: TGTGCCAGCTCACCCACAGAACGCTCCTACGAGCAGTACTTC

D gene: TRBD2
J gene: TRBJ2-1
clone size: once
V gene: TRBV7-2
CDR3 protein: CASSPQSGTSVYNEQFF
CDR3 DNA: TGTGCCAGCAGCCCCCAATCCGGGACTAGCGTCTACAATGAGCAGTTCTTC

D gene: TRBD2
J gene: TRBJ2-1
clone size: NA
V gene: TRBV28
CDR3 protein: CASSPGLAGGPTNEQFF
CDR3 DNA: TGTGCCAGCAGTCCCGGACTAGCGGGAGGGCCGACCAATGAGCAGTTCTTC

D gene: NA
J gene: TRBJ2-1
clone size: NA
V gene: TRBV21-1
CDR3 protein: CASSPRTGYNEQFF
CDR3 DNA: TGTGCCAGCAGCCCTCGGACAGGGTACAATGAGCAGTTCTTC

D gene: TRBD1
J gene: TRBJ2-1
clone size: NA
V gene: TRBV7-2
CDR3 protein: CASSLGPSGTAMGMQFF
CDR3 DNA: TGTGCCAGCAGCTTAGGACCCTCCGGGACAGCAATGGGAATGCAGTTCTTC

D gene: NA
J gene: TRBJ2-3
clone size: NA
V gene: TRBV29-1
CDR3 protein: CSVSGSRDTQYF
CDR3 DNA: TGCAGCGTTAGTGGGAGTCGGGATACGCAGTATTTT

D gene: TRBD1
J gene: TRBJ2-4
clone size: NA
V gene: TRBV15
CDR3 protein: CATSRAPTGAKNIQYF
CDR3 DNA: TGTGCCACCAGCAGAGCTCCGACAGGGGCCAAAAACATTCAGTACTTC

D gene: NA
J gene: TRBJ1-1
clone size: NA
V gene: TRBV7-9
CDR3 protein: CASTPTGMNTEAFF
CDR3 DNA: TGTGCCAGCACCCCAACGGGAATGAACACTGAAGCTTTCTTT

D gene: NA
J gene: TRBJ1-1
clone size: NA
V gene: TRBV5-1
CDR3 protein: CASSLTSYNTEAFF
CDR3 DNA: TGCGCCAGCAGCCTAACGAGTTATAACACTGAAGCTTTCTTT

D gene: NA
J gene: TRBJ2-3
clone size: NA
V gene: TRBV5-5
CDR3 protein: CASSLAAGFTDTQYF
CDR3 DNA: TGTGCCAGCAGCTTGGCGGCAGGTTTCACAGATACGCAGTATTTT

D gene: TRBD1
J gene: TRBJ1-6
clone size: NA
V gene: TRBV4-1
CDR3 protein: CASSQERTGNSPLHF
CDR3 DNA: TGCGCCAGCAGCCAAGAACGGACAGGAAATTCACCCCTCCACTTT

D gene: NA
J gene: TRBJ2-5
clone size: NA
V gene: TRBV5-1
CDR3 protein: CASSLADGTPYF
CDR3 DNA: TGCGCCAGCAGCTTGGCCGATGGGACGCCGTACTTC

D gene: NA
J gene: TRBJ1-3
clone size: NA
V gene: TRBV28
CDR3 protein: CASSLGGTGNTIYF
CDR3 DNA: TGTGCCAGCAGTTTAGGGGGAACTGGAAACACCATATATTTT

D gene: TRBD1
J gene: TRBJ2-3
clone size: NA
V gene: TRBV29-1
CDR3 protein: CSGGQGEGDTQYF
CDR3 DNA: TGCAGCGGAGGACAGGGGGAGGGAGATACGCAGTATTTT

D gene: NA
J gene: TRBJ2-3
clone size: NA
V gene: TRBV30
CDR3 protein: CAWSRGLALSGVSTDTQYF
CDR3 DNA: TGTGCCTGGAGCCGAGGACTTGCTCTCTCGGGAGTAAGCACAGATACGCAGTATTTT

D gene: NA
J gene: TRBJ1-6
clone size: NA
V gene: TRBV19
CDR3 protein: CASNPTGSYSPLHF
CDR3 DNA: TGTGCCAGTAATCCCACAGGGAGCTATTCACCCCTCCACTTT

D gene: NA
J gene: TRBJ1-2
clone size: NA
V gene: TRBV19
CDR3 protein: CASSKGANYGYTF
CDR3 DNA: TGTGCCAGTAGTAAGGGCGCTAACTATGGCTACACCTTC

D gene: NA
J gene: TRBJ2-7
clone size: NA
V gene: TRBV15
CDR3 protein: CATSRDIGRTSYEQYF
CDR3 DNA: TGTGCCACCAGCAGAGATATCGGGCGGACCTCCTACGAGCAGTACTTC

D gene: TRBD1
J gene: TRBJ2-3
clone size: NA
V gene: TRBV14
CDR3 protein: CASSQDLGTGGRDTQYF
CDR3 DNA: TGTGCCAGCAGCCAAGATCTCGGGACAGGGGGCCGAGATACGCAGTATTTT

D gene: NA
J gene: TRBJ2-7
clone size: NA
V gene: TRBV5-5
CDR3 protein: CASSLGAAYEQYF
CDR3 DNA: TGTGCCAGCAGCTTGGGCGCAGCCTACGAGCAGTACTTC

D gene: NA
J gene: TRBJ1-3
clone size: NA
V gene: TRBV18
CDR3 protein: CASSPGRRGSGNTIYF
CDR3 DNA: TGTGCCAGCTCACCGGGCAGGAGAGGCTCTGGAAACACCATATATTTT

D gene: NA
J gene: TRBJ2-7
clone size: NA
V gene: TRBV7-9
CDR3 protein: CASSFSTYEQYF
CDR3 DNA: TGTGCCAGCAGCTTTTCGACCTACGAGCAGTACTTC

D gene: NA
J gene: TRBJ1-5
clone size: NA
V gene: TRBV6-1
CDR3 protein: CASSEGQPQHF
CDR3 DNA: TGTGCCAGCAGTGAAGGGCAGCCCCAGCATTTT

D gene: TRBD2
J gene: TRBJ2-1
clone size: NA
V gene: TRBV6-6
CDR3 protein: CASSRTSRTYNEQFF
CDR3 DNA: TGTGCCAGCAGCAGGACTAGCCGAACCTACAATGAGCAGTTCTTC

D gene: NA
J gene: TRBJ2-7
clone size: NA
V gene: TRBV7-3
CDR3 protein: CASSPRGGGYEQYF
CDR3 DNA: TGTGCCAGCAGCCCCCGAGGAGGGGGATACGAGCAGTACTTC

D gene: NA
J gene: TRBJ1-1
clone size: NA
V gene: TRBV7-3
CDR3 protein: CASSLTPDMNTEAFF
CDR3 DNA: TGTGCCAGCAGCTTAACGCCAGACATGAACACTGAAGCTTTCTTT